These 8 T cell receptor beta chains were all obtained from the same sample, sequenced in a study of CD8 T cells in Susac syndrome. The RNA, about 0.5 to 1 ug, was put through reverse transcription using random hexamers. MiXCR, applied by TCRdb to the immunoSEQ multiplex PCR reads, yields one record per CDR3 protein. The data contain under 200,000 distinct CDR3 sequences, roughly 96% of them singletons. The material sequenced was CD4+ T cells from PBMCs. These receptors were collected from a human donor in good health.

The chain joins TRBV7-2 to TRBJ2-7; D is perhaps TRBD2 (6 bases). Germline loops: CDR1 SGHTA, CDR2 FQGNSA. The CDR3 runs 14 residues. V lost 5 bases and J 2 bases, leaving 13 bases between the germline ends. This CDR3 reads CASSMRGRPYEQYF. The CDR3 DNA is TGTGCCAGCAGCATGCGGGGCCGCCCCTACGAGCAGTACTTC. Supplemented by reference TRBV7-2 and TRBJ2-7, the full variable domain reads GAGVSQSPSNKVTEKGKDVELRCDPISGHTALYWYRQSLGQGLEFLIYFQGNSAPDKSGLPSDRFSAERTGGSVSTLTIQRTQQEDSAVYLCASSMRGRPYEQYFGPGTRLTVT.

J is TRBJ1-2 and V is TRBV6-5, with 9 positions matching TRBD1. The CDR3 is 13 amino acids. V lost 10 bases and J lost 4; bases outside the gene matches: 7. Germline V gene sequence: CDR1 MNHEY, CDR2 SVGAGI. The CDR3 here is CATRDRAVYGYTF. The CDR3 DNA is TGTGCCACTAGGGACAGGGCCGTCTATGGCTACACCTTC.

V usage is TRBV9 and J usage is TRBJ2-2, with TRBD2 identical over 8 bases. With 1 base clipped from V and 2 bases from J, the junction kept 4 bases outside the gene matches. Germline V lookup: CDR1 SGDLS, CDR2 YYNGEE. The CDR3 loop spans 16 amino acids. CDR3 nucleotide sequence: TGTGCCAGCAGCGTAATCACTAGCGGCAACACCGGGGAGCTGTTTTTT. Protein product: CASSVITSGNTGELFF.

J is TRBJ1-2 and V is TRBV12-3 or TRBV12-4, with 9 nucleotides matching TRBD1. The CDR3 is 15 amino acids. J was trimmed by 0 bases and V by 5 bases; bases with no gene match: 4. The CDR3 here is CASSTRDRANYGYTF. In DNA form, the CDR3 reads TGTGCCAGCAGTACCCGGGACAGGGCTAACTATGGCTACACCTTC.

Remarks on this clonotype: The junction differs from germline at one of its ends, possibly a read error. The CDR3 DNA is TGCGCCAGCAGCCATGGGACTAGCGGGCCGGCGGTTTTT. It codes for CASSHGTSGPAVF. The chain recombines TRBV4-3 with TRBJ2-3, with 12 bases lining up with TRBD2. The CDR3 is 13 amino acids. Per the germline V gene, CDR1 is LGHNA and CDR2 is YSLEER.

The V gene is TRBV12-3 or TRBV12-4, the J gene TRBJ2-1, with 12 bases lining up with TRBD2. This CDR3 is 15 amino acids long. V was clipped by 3 bases and J by 9 bases; unmatched bases: 6. Written as DNA, the CDR3 is TGTGCCAGCAGTTTTCCGACTAGCGGGAGCGGTGAGCAGTTCTTC. Translation gives CASSFPTSGSGEQFF.

V and J are TRBV9 and TRBJ2-7; D unresolved. The V end was cut by 2 bases, the J end by 2 bases, with 11 bases between. The CDR3 covers 14 residues. CDR1 is SGDLS and CDR2 is YYNGEE in the germline V gene. CDR3 residues: CASSVGLGTYEQYF. The DNA for the CDR3 is TGTGCCAGCAGCGTGGGGTTAGGGACCTACGAGCAGTACTTC. The full variable domain, completed using reference TRBV9 and TRBJ2-7, is DSGVTQTPKHLITATGQRVTLRCSPRSGDLSVYWYQQSLDQGLQFLIQYYNGEERAKGNILERFSAQQFPDLHSELNLSSLELGDSALYFCASSVGLGTYEQYFGPGTRLTVT.

The rearrangement uses TRBV13 and TRBJ2-3; perhaps TRBD1 as D (6 bases). There are 15 residues in the CDR3. Deletions cut 5 bases from V and 0 bases from J, with 12 bases between. Germline CDR1 reads PRHDT; CDR2 reads FYEKMQ (reference sequence). CDR3 loop: CASSKSGQSTDTQYF. DNA for the CDR3: TGTGCCAGCAGCAAATCGGGACAAAGCACAGATACGCAGTATTTT.